This TCR beta chain was documented in a study of identical twins' blood T cells. TCR cDNA libraries were made from RNA using a previously described, modified protocol. Authors' analysis steps: Each donor had about 90,000 to nearly 500,000 clonotypes. TCRdb recomputed calls from the 5' RACE reads with MiXCR, one row per CDR3 protein. Clone size and V and J calls follow TCRdb, not the original study. The top ten clones hold 6% to 7% of a sample with hundreds of thousands of distinct CDR3 sequences, about 28% of them seen once. This clonotype was seen a few times. Its antigen is still unknown. Donors were six healthy women in three monozygous twin pairs. The study's findings and limits: Shared CDR3 clonotype counts tracked mainly the product of cloneset sizes.

The receptor's source is a woman aged 18-55 years in good health. The sequenced sample was PBMCs.

CDR3 sequence reads: CASSQSSGNEQFF. CDR3 DNA: TGTGCCAGCAGCCAATCCTCAGGCAATGAGCAGTTCTTC. The chain joins TRBV3-1 to TRBJ2-1, with no clear D. V gave up 2 bases and J gave up 6 bases, with 8 bases separating them. The CDR3 contains 13 residues. Per germline, CDR1 LGHDT and CDR2 YNNKEL (reference sequence).